The clone carrying this TCR beta chain is a singleton in its sample. This record comes from a study of blood T cell repertoires in COVID-19. This CDR3 is built from 18 residues. Data came from immunoSEQ multiplex PCR; TCRdb stores just in-frame clones and leaves some out. The sample includes approximately 48,000 clones, around 85% of them seen just once. The sample was peripheral blood. This clonotype was obtained from a man aged 60-69 years with acute or convalescent COVID-19. This chain uses TRBV21-1 with TRBJ2-3; the table's D call, TRBD1, has no DNA check behind it. TRBV21-1 is noted as a pseudogene. In DNA form, the CDR3 reads TGTGCCAGCACCTCAGCTCCTCTCGACAGGGCCCCCACAGATACGCAGTATTTT. This encodes CASTSAPLDRAPTDTQYF.